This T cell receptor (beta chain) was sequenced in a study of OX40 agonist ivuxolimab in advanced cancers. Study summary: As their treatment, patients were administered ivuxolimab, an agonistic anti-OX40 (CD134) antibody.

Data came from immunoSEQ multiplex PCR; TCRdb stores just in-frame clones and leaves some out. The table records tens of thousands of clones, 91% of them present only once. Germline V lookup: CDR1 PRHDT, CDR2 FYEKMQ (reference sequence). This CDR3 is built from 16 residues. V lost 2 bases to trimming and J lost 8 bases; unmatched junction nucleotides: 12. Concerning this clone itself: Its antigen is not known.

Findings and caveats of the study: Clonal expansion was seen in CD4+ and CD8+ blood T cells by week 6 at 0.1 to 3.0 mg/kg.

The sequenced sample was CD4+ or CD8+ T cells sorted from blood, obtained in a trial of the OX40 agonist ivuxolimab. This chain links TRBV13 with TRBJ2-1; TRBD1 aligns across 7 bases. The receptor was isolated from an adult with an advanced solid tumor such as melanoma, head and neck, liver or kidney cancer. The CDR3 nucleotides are TGTGCCAGCAGCTTACTTAGACAGGGTATTTTCGATGAGCAGTTCTTC. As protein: CASSLLRQGIFDEQFF.